These T cell receptor beta chains were read from a single sample in a study of blood T cell repertoires in COVID-19. Clones were read by immunoSEQ multiplex PCR, and TCRdb kept only the in-frame ones, dropping some. The table has some 280,000 clones, more than 80% seen once. Sequenced sample: peripheral blood. Receptor source: a woman aged 25 to 39 with active or convalescent COVID-19. Both conserved end residues are part of each CDR3. Fields, in order: V gene, J gene, clone size, D gene, CDR3 protein, CDR3 DNA. The D gene is left open where the match is weak. Some rows have no size entry. The others give once, few or many, or a class for an expanded clone.

V: TRBV7-3; J: TRBJ1-1; size: NA; D: NA; CDR3: CASSLIMGGTTEAFF; DNA: TGTGCCAGCAGCTTAATAATGGGAGGGACGACTGAAGCTTTCTTT
V: TRBV3-1/TRBV3-2; J: TRBJ2-7; size: NA; D: TRBD1; CDR3: CASSQGTGAYEQYF; DNA: TGTGCCAGCAGCCAAGGGACAGGGGCCTACGAGCAGTACTTC
V: TRBV5-6; J: TRBJ1-3; size: NA; D: NA; CDR3: CASSLRNRLFGNTIYF; DNA: TGTGCCAGCAGCTTGAGAAACAGGCTGTTTGGAAACACCATATATTTT
V: TRBV27; J: TRBJ2-7; size: NA; D: TRBD1; CDR3: CASSSFQTGSSYEQYF; DNA: TGTGCCAGCAGTTCTTTCCAGACAGGGAGCTCCTACGAGCAGTACTTC
V: TRBV7-2; J: TRBJ1-3; size: NA; D: NA; CDR3: CASSLVMGAAGNTIYF; DNA: TGTGCCAGCAGCTTAGTCATGGGGGCGGCTGGAAACACCATATATTTT
V: TRBV7-9; J: TRBJ1-5; size: NA; D: NA; CDR3: CASSRDGGGNQPQHF; DNA: TGTGCCAGCAGCCGGGACGGGGGAGGAAATCAGCCCCAGCATTTT
V: TRBV28; J: TRBJ2-7; size: NA; D: NA; CDR3: CASSSSPLTYEQYF; DNA: TGTGCCAGCAGTTCAAGCCCCCTGACCTACGAGCAGTACTTC
V: TRBV18; J: TRBJ2-1; size: NA; D: TRBD1; CDR3: CASSPRTGEDEQFF; DNA: TGTGCCAGCTCACCAAGGACAGGGGAGGATGAGCAGTTCTTC
V: TRBV28; J: TRBJ2-2; size: few; D: NA; CDR3: CASSPFTGFGGTGELFF; DNA: TGTGCCAGCAGTCCATTCACAGGGTTCGGCGGCACCGGGGAGCTGTTTTTT
V: TRBV6-2/TRBV6-3; J: TRBJ2-2; size: NA; D: NA; CDR3: CASSYSRTELTGELFF; DNA: TGTGCCAGCAGTTACTCGAGGACAGAACTAACCGGGGAGCTGTTTTTT
V: TRBV7-2; J: TRBJ1-1; size: NA; D: NA; CDR3: CASSFSTLNTEAFF; DNA: TGTGCCAGCAGCTTCAGTACCCTGAACACTGAAGCTTTCTTT
V: TRBV12-3/TRBV12-4; J: TRBJ1-4; size: once; D: NA; CDR3: CASSLNEKLFF; DNA: TGTGCCAGCAGCCTTAATGAAAAACTGTTTTTT
V: TRBV18; J: TRBJ1-2; size: NA; D: NA; CDR3: CASSPMGLGGYTF; DNA: TGTGCCAGCTCACCGATGGGGCTGGGTGGCTACACCTTC
V: TRBV14; J: TRBJ1-2; size: once; D: TRBD1; CDR3: CASSRAGGTGPIYGYTF; DNA: TGTGCCAGCAGCCGGGCAGGGGGGACAGGCCCTATCTATGGCTACACCTTC
V: TRBV4-1; J: TRBJ2-5; size: NA; D: TRBD1; CDR3: CASSQYTGTSDRDAETQYF; DNA: TGCGCCAGCAGCCAATACACCGGGACTTCGGACAGGGATGCAGAGACCCAGTACTTC
V: TRBV6-1; J: TRBJ1-2; size: few; D: NA; CDR3: CASSSGLIYGYTF; DNA: TGTGCCAGCAGTTCGGGACTTATCTATGGCTACACCTTC
V: TRBV30; J: TRBJ2-7; size: NA; D: TRBD1; CDR3: CAWRGQGAEQYF; DNA: TGTGCCTGGAGGGGACAGGGGGCCGAGCAGTACTTC
V: TRBV10-3; J: TRBJ2-7; size: NA; D: TRBD1; CDR3: CAISGRGQGREQYF; DNA: TGTGCCATCAGTGGCCGGGGACAGGGGAGGGAGCAGTACTTC
V: TRBV27; J: TRBJ1-1; size: NA; D: NA; CDR3: CASSLMSRSRNTEAFF; DNA: TGTGCCAGCAGTTTAATGTCGCGGTCCCGGAACACTGAAGCTTTCTTT
V: TRBV10-1; J: TRBJ1-1; size: few; D: NA; CDR3: CASSENRVTEAFF; DNA: TGCGCCAGCAGTGAGAACAGGGTAACTGAAGCTTTCTTT
V: TRBV9; J: TRBJ1-5; size: once; D: NA; CDR3: CASSGQRASNQPQHF; DNA: TGTGCCAGCAGTGGTCAGCGAGCTAGCAATCAGCCCCAGCATTTT
V: TRBV28; J: TRBJ1-1; size: NA; D: TRBD1; CDR3: CASSLGTAGGAFF; DNA: TGTGCCAGCAGTCTAGGGACAGCCGGTGGGGCTTTCTTT
V: TRBV11-1; J: TRBJ2-5; size: once; D: TRBD1; CDR3: CASSLGTGQVVETQYF; DNA: TGTGCCAGCAGCTTGGGGACAGGGCAAGTTGTCGAGACCCAGTACTTC
V: TRBV3-1/TRBV3-2; J: TRBJ2-7; size: NA; D: TRBD2; CDR3: CASSQGPGGAHYEQYF; DNA: TGTGCCAGCAGCCAAGGACCGGGGGGAGCTCACTACGAGCAGTACTTC
V: TRBV6-4; J: TRBJ2-1; size: NA; D: TRBD2; CDR3: CASSDTSGGYNEQFF; DNA: TGTGCCAGCAGTGACACTAGCGGGGGCTACAATGAGCAGTTCTTC
V: TRBV10-3; J: TRBJ1-3; size: NA; D: NA; CDR3: CATIDAGSGNTIYF; DNA: TGTGCCACCATCGACGCAGGGTCTGGAAACACCATATATTTT
V: TRBV19; J: TRBJ1-1; size: NA; D: NA; CDR3: CASSIWATNTEAFF; DNA: TGTGCCAGTAGTATCTGGGCAACGAACACTGAAGCTTTCTTT
V: TRBV19; J: TRBJ2-1; size: NA; D: TRBD2; CDR3: CASGLAVGYNEQFF; DNA: TGTGCCAGCGGACTAGCGGTGGGATACAATGAGCAGTTCTTC
V: TRBV30; J: TRBJ1-2; size: NA; D: NA; CDR3: CAWSRSGKYGYTF; DNA: TGTGCCTGGAGTAGGTCAGGGAAATATGGCTACACCTTC